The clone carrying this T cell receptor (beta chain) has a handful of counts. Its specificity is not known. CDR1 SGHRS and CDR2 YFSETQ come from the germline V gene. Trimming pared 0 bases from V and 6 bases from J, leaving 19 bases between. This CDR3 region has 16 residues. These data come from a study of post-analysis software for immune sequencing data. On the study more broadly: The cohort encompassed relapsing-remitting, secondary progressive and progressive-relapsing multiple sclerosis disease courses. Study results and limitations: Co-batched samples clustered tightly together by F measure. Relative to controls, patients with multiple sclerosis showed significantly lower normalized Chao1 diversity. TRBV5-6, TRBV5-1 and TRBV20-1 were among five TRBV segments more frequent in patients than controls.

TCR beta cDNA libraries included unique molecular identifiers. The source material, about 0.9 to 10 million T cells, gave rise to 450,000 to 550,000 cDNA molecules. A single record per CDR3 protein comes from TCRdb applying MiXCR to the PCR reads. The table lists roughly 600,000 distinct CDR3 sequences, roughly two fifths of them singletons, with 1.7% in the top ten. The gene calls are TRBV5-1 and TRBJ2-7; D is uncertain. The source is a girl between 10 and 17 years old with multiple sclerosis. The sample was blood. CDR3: CASSLAVSPVHSEQYF. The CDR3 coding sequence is TGCGCCAGCAGCTTGGCCGTATCACCGGTGCATAGCGAGCAGTACTTC.